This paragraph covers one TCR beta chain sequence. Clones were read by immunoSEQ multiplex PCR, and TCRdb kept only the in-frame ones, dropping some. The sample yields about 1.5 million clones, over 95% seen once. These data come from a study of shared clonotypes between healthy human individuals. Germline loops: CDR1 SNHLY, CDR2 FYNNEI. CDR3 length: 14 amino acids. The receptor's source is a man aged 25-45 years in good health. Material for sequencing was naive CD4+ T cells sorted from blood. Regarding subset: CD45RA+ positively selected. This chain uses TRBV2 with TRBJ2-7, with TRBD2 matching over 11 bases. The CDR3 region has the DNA TGTACGGGATCGGTAGCGGGAGGGATCTACGAGCAGTACTTC. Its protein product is CTGSVAGGIYEQYF.